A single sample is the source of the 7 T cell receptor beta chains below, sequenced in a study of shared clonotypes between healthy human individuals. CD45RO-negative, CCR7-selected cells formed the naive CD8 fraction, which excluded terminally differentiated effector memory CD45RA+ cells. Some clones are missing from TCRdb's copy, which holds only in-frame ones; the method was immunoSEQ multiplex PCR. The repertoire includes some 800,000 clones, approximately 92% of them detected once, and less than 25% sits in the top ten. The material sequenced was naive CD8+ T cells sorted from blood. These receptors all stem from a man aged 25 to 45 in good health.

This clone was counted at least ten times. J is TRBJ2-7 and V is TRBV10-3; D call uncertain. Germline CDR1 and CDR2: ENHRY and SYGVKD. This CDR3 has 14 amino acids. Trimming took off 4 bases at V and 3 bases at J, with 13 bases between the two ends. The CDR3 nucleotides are TGTGCCATCAGTGCGGTGCCCCGGAGCTACGAGCAGTACTTC. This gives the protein CAISAVPRSYEQYF.

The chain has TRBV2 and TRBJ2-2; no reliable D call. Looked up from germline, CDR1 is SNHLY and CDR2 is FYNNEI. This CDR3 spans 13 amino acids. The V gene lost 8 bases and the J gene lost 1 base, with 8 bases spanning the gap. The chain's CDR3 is CASLHRNTGELFF. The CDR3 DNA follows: TGTGCCAGCCTCCACAGGAACACCGGGGAGCTGTTTTTT.

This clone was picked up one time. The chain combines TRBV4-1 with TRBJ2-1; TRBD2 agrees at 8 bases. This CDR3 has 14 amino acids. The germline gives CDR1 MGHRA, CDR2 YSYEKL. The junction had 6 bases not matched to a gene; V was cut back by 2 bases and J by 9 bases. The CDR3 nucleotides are TGCGCCAGCAGCCAATCCAGCGGGAGCTCTGAGCAGTTCTTC. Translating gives CASSQSSGSSEQFF.

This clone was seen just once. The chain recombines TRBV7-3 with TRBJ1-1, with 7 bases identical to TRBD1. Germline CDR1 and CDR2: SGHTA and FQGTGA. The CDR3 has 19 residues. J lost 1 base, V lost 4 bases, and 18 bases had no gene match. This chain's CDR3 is CASSSFPPLDRVRNTEAFF. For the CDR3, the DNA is TGTGCCAGCAGCTCTTTCCCGCCCCTTGACAGGGTCCGGAACACTGAAGCTTTCTTT.

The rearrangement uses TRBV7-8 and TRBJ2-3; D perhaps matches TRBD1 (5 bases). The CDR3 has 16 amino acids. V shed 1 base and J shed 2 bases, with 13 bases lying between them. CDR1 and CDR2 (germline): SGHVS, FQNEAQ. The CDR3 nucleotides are TGTGCCAGCAGCTTAGTGGCAGGGCCTTTCACAGATACGCAGTATTTT. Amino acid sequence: CASSLVAGPFTDTQYF.

The CDR3 here is CASRDGLAGGWYEQYF. In DNA, the CDR3 is TGTGCCAGCAGGGACGGACTAGCGGGAGGATGGTACGAGCAGTACTTC. This rearrangement joins TRBV2 to TRBJ2-7; 14 bases match TRBD2. V gave up 6 bases and J gave up 4 bases; unmatched junction bases: 8. Germline-derived CDR1 and CDR2 are SNHLY and FYNNEI. This CDR3 is built from 16 residues. Complete variable domain (other parts from reference TRBV2 and TRBJ2-7): EPEVTQTPSHQVTQMGQEVILRCVPISNHLYFYWYRQILGQKVEFLVSFYNNEISEKSEIFDDQFSVERPDGSNFTLKIRSTKLEDSAMYFCASRDGLAGGWYEQYFGPGTRLTVT.

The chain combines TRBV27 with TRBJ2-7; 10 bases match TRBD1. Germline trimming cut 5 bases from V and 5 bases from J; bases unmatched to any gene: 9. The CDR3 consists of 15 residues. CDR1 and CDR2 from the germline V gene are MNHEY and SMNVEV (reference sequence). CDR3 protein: CASSIKDRGPNEQYF. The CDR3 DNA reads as TGTGCCAGCAGTATCAAAGACAGGGGGCCCAACGAGCAGTACTTC.